This TCR beta chain was identified during a study of blood T cell repertoires in COVID-19 (dated by TCRdb to 2019 to 2021). At the level of the whole study: The collaborator samples originated in the United States, Italy and Spain and spanned the acute and convalescent phases of COVID-19. The material from the prospective study consisted of cDNA or gDNA derived from T cells, B-cell-depleted T cells, or PBMCs. Deeply sampled blood TCRbeta repertoires from subjects exposed to, actively infected with, or recovered from COVID-19 were included in the dataset. A freely available public database, intended as a resource for researchers studying the immune response to SARS-CoV-2, is where the repertoires were released. Samples came from the ongoing ImmuneRACE study (first 160 participants) plus 1,254 subjects from 6 global collaborators. A de-identified subject ID, COVID-19 status, age in years and sex were almost always included in the sample metadata. HLA class I and class II types, where available, came from metadata supplied by the sample provider rather than from assay-based typing. What the study reported, not specific to this receptor: The quantity of clinical and demographic metadata differed by source and by participant and was supplied without curation.

The immunoSEQ Assay, a bias-controlled multiplex PCR, was used to amplify TCRbeta CDR3 regions from genomic DNA. Per the authors' processing: The number of nucleated cells in each sample was estimated from the amplification of reference gene primers within the assay. To quantify the absolute abundance of each unique TCRbeta CDR3 rearrangement, sequence reads were collapsed and filtered. For each sample, productive Simpson clonality was calculated as the square root of Simpson's diversity index over productive rearrangements. TCRdb re-hosts the immuneACCESS table, in-frame sequences only. Its copies lack some clones; in the studies checked, an unresolved V gene accounts for under half of them, and the cause for the rest is not known. V and J calls and clone size follow that table, whereas D and trimming were derived from the DNA. This sample comprises roughly 260,000 clones, around 87% of them detected only once. 2% to 2.5% of the sample is in the top ten clones.

To note about this clone: Its specific antigen is unknown. No base quality information exists; no much larger clone differs at one position.

Each collaborating institution followed its own protocols to collect whole blood in K2EDTA tubes. For TCRbeta analysis, collaborators shipped samples as frozen whole blood, isolated PBMCs, or DNA extracted from either of those sample types. The CDR3 holds 13 amino acids from the cysteine to the phenylalanine. The kept DNA is CDR3 alone, 39 bases in frame from the first base. Based on the germline V gene, the CDR1 and CDR2 sequences are MDHEN and SYDVKM. V was cut back by 8 bases and J by 0 bases, leaving a gap of 10 bases between them. The sequencing input was peripheral blood. The rearrangement combines TRBV28 with TRBJ1-1, with no reliable assignment of the D segment. This clonotype originated in a woman aged 45-65 years with acute or convalescent COVID-19. The sequenced DNA: TGTGCCAGCCGCCCAGTGATGAACACTGAAGCTTTCTTT. It specifies CASRPVMNTEAFF.